The 17 T cell receptor beta chains below all came from one sample that was sequenced in a study of human T cells and chemical hapten exposure. Described time point: pre-sensitization, week 0. As to treatment: therapeutic diphenylcyclopropenone sensitization with weekly scalp DPC. A single record per CDR3 protein comes from TCRdb applying MiXCR to the RACE reads. This table holds approximately 180,000 distinct CDR3 sequences, under 35% found once. The starting material was whole blood, obtained in connection with sensitization to the hapten diphenylcyclopropenone (DPC). Receptors originate from a woman younger than 45 with alopecia areata. Some clones in this sample may be carry-over from other donors' samples.

V is TRBV28 and J is TRBJ1-2; tentative D call: TRBD1 (5 bases). The V gene's germline CDR1 is MDHEN and CDR2 SYDVKM. V lost 2 bases and J 4 bases, leaving 14 bases between the germline ends. The CDR3 is made up of 15 amino acids. CDR3 DNA sequence: TGTGCCAGCAGTTTAGCAGGGTACCCCATCTATGGCTACACCTTC. Residues: CASSLAGYPIYGYTF.

This clonotype appeared a few times. The chain links TRBV13 to TRBJ2-4, with D unresolved. CDR1 and CDR2 (germline): PRHDT, FYEKMQ (reference sequence). The V and J ends lost 2 bases and 0 bases respectively, with 8 bases between them. The length of the CDR3 is 15 residues. The CDR3 sequence is CASSLRALAKNIQYF. The CDR3 nucleotides are TGTGCCAGCAGCTTAAGGGCCCTAGCCAAAAACATTCAGTACTTC.

The V call is TRBV2, the J call TRBJ2-2; the match to TRBD1 covers 9 bases. The CDR3 loop spans 15 amino acids. The germline V gene has CDR1 SNHLY and CDR2 FYNNEI. J was trimmed by 4 bases and V by 8 bases; bases with no gene match: 8. For the CDR3, the DNA is TGTGCCAGCCTTAGGGACAGGGATTTCACCGGGGAGCTGTTTTTT. Protein sequence: CASLRDRDFTGELFF.

The J gene is TRBJ2-3, the V gene TRBV4-3; a possible D gene is TRBD2 (5 bases). V lost 0 bases, J lost 7 bases, and 8 bases lay in between. There are 13 residues in the CDR3. CDR1 is LGHNA and CDR2 is YSLEER in the germline V gene. The CDR3 DNA reads as TGCGCCAGCAGCCAAGAGGAGCGGCATACGCAGTATTTT. Amino acid sequence: CASSQEERHTQYF.

This sequence joins TRBV6-4 and TRBJ2-1; TRBD1 aligns across 11 bases. Germline values: CDR1 MRHNA, CDR2 SNTAGT. Trimming at V came to 2 bases and at J to 8 bases, leaving 8 bases not matched to a gene. The CDR3 has 16 amino acids. The CDR3 nucleotides are TGTGCCAGCAGTGACACCGGGACAGGGGGAGAGGATGAGCAGTTCTTC. It codes for CASSDTGTGGEDEQFF.

This sequence joins TRBV9 and TRBJ1-2; the match to TRBD1 covers 10 bases. Germline V lookup: CDR1 SGDLS, CDR2 YYNGEE. The CDR3 covers 14 residues. Trimming cost V 4 bases and J 7 bases; bases outside gene matches: 7. Here the CDR3 DNA reads TGTGCCAGCAGCCCGCGGACAGGGGGGATTGGCTACACCTTC. This translates into CASSPRTGGIGYTF.

A few counts support this clonotype. This chain links TRBV28 with TRBJ1-3, with D tentatively TRBD1 (5 bases). Trimming removed 7 bases from V and 2 bases from J, with 12 bases in between. The CDR3 consists of 14 residues. The germline gives CDR1 MDHEN, CDR2 SYDVKM. CDR3 nucleotides: TGTGCCAGCATCGAGGGGTCAGCTGGAAACACCATATATTTT. Translating it yields CASIEGSAGNTIYF.

This chain connects TRBV28 to TRBJ2-7; D is uncertain. The CDR3 contains 13 residues. CDR1 MDHEN and CDR2 SYDVKM come from the germline V gene. Trimming took 6 bases from V and 2 from J, leaving 11 bases between them. Written as DNA, the CDR3 is TGTGCCAGCAGAGGTAGGGTCCCCTACGAGCAGTACTTC. Translated: CASRGRVPYEQYF.

The chain uses TRBV7-7 and TRBJ2-3; 10 bases are a match to TRBD2. The J segment lost 4 bases and the V segment lost 2 bases, leaving 6 bases of the junction unmatched. Germline CDR1 and CDR2: SSHAT and FNYEAQ (reference sequence). CDR3 length equals 16 residues. The CDR3 reads CASSLKPGLAADTQYF. The CDR3 DNA reads as TGTGCCAGCAGCTTAAAACCAGGACTAGCGGCAGATACGCAGTATTTT.

This clonotype has a handful of counts. This rearrangement joins TRBV7-2 to TRBJ2-7; 8 bases line up with TRBD2. The V gene end was trimmed by 5 bases and the J gene end by 1 base; junction bases not matched to a gene: 7. Germline CDR1 SGHTA, CDR2 FQGNSA. The CDR3 is made up of 15 amino acids. CDR3 protein: CASSGRGGWSYEQYF. The CDR3 bases are TGTGCCAGCAGCGGACGGGGGGGCTGGTCCTACGAGCAGTACTTC.

This sequence joins TRBV4-2 and TRBJ2-7; D not certain. V lost 2 bases, J lost 3 bases, and 11 bases lay in between. Germline V gene lookup returns CDR1 LGHNA and CDR2 YNFKEQ. This CDR3 contains 14 residues. CDR3 protein: CASSQSRLVYEQYF. The CDR3 coding sequence is TGTGCCAGCAGCCAATCAAGACTCGTCTACGAGCAGTACTTC.

This chain connects TRBV29-1 to TRBJ2-5; 7 nucleotides line up with TRBD1. The ends lost 7 bases at V and 1 base at J; junction bases unmatched: 9. In germline, CDR1 is SQVTM, CDR2 ANQGSEA. The CDR3 covers 14 residues. CDR3 DNA sequence: TGCAGCGCCTACTGGACAGGAGGCCAAGAGACCCAGTACTTC. It translates to CSAYWTGGQETQYF.

This clonotype was seen at least ten times. The chain joins TRBV12-3 or TRBV12-4 to TRBJ1-1; no definite D call. Deletions cut 6 bases from V and 3 bases from J, with 14 bases between. There are 14 residues in the CDR3. CDR3: CASRVYVADTEAFF. DNA for the CDR3: TGTGCCAGCAGAGTTTACGTCGCTGACACTGAAGCTTTCTTT.

The chain combines TRBV6-1 with TRBJ2-7; weak D call: TRBD1 (7 bases). This CDR3 has 14 amino acids. V gave up 1 base and J gave up 6 bases, with 13 bases separating them. CDR1 and CDR2 from the germline V gene are MNHNS and SASEGT. CDR3 region: CASSEGWRGLEQYF. The CDR3 bases are TGTGCCAGCAGTGAAGGTTGGAGGGGGCTCGAGCAGTACTTC.

This clonotype was seen only once. The gene calls are TRBV28 and TRBJ2-5; D gene ambiguous. Trimming removed 5 bases from V and 5 bases from J, with 18 bases in between. The germline gives CDR1 MDHEN, CDR2 SYDVKM. The CDR3 has 15 amino acids. The CDR3 region has the DNA TGTGCCAGCAGTCCGCTTGGGCGGAACGGGGAGACCCAGTACTTC. Its protein product is CASSPLGRNGETQYF.

This CDR3 reads CASSAPDGTKKDTQYF. The CDR3 region has the DNA TGTGCCAGCAGCGCTCCAGATGGGACTAAGAAAGATACGCAGTATTTT. The chain couples TRBV11-2 to TRBJ2-3; 7 bases fit TRBD2. The CDR3 is 16 residues long. J lost 5 bases, V lost 5 bases, and 13 bases had no gene match. Germline CDR1 and CDR2: SGHAT and FQNNGV.

The table lists this clonotype with a few counts. The rearrangement uses TRBV29-1 and TRBJ2-7; D not certain. The V end lost 6 bases, the J end lost 6 bases, and 15 bases lay between the germline ends. Germline lookup yields CDR1 SQVTM and CDR2 ANQGSEA. The CDR3 is 12 residues long. CDR3 residues: CSVQNGWAEQYF. DNA of the CDR3: TGCAGCGTCCAGAACGGCTGGGCCGAGCAGTACTTC.